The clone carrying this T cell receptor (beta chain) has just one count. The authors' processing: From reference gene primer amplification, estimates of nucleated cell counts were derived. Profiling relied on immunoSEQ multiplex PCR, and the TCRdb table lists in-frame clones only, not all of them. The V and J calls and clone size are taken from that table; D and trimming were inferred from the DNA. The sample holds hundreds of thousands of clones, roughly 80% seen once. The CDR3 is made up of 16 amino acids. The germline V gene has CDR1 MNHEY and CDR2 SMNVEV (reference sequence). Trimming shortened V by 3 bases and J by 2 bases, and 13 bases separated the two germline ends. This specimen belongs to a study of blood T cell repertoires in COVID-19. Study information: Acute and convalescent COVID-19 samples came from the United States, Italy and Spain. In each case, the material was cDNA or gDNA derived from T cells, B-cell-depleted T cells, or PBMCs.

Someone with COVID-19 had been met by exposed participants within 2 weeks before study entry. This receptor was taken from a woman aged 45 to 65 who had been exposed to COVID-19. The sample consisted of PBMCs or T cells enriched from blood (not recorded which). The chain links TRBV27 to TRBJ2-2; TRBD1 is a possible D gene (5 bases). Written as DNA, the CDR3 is TGTGCCAGCAGTTTGGGGCCAGGGCGAAACACCGGGGAGCTGTTTTTT. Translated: CASSLGPGRNTGELFF.